The sequence of this T cell receptor (beta chain) was determined in a study of early T cells in non-severe SARS-CoV-2 infection. Germline CDR1 is LGHNA and CDR2 is YNFKEQ. The V end was cut by 0 bases, the J end by 4 bases, with 21 bases between. The length of the CDR3 is 18 residues. TCRdb called the 5' RACE reads again in MiXCR, with one record for every CDR3 protein. The table includes some 58,000 distinct CDR3 sequences, around 13% detected once. The chain employs TRBV4-2 and TRBJ1-1; D not certain. The TCR sequence derives from an adult who was a healthcare worker with PCR-confirmed SARS-CoV-2 infection or an uninfected control (not recorded which). Input material: whole blood. The CDR3 reads CASSQDPYQGIEGTEAFF. CDR3 sequence (DNA): TGTGCCAGCAGCCAAGATCCATATCAAGGGATCGAGGGCACTGAAGCTTTCTTT.